A selection of T cell receptor beta chains follows, all from one sample in a study of Ad26.COV2.S vaccination and SARS-CoV-2 variants. Sequenced by immunoSEQ multiplex PCR; TCRdb stores in-frame clones only, minus some. The top ten clones hold roughly 3.2% of a sample with 300,000 to 500,000 clones, roughly nine tenths of them seen once. Sequenced material: peripheral blood, taken in a trial of Ad26.COV2.S vaccine versus placebo. These receptors all stem from a person between 18 and 65 years old who received the Ad26.COV2.S COVID-19 vaccine or a placebo. The conserved cysteine and the conserved F or W are not part of the CDR3 here. Rows give clone size only sometimes, using once, few, many, or a class for an expanded clone.

v_call	cdr3_length	clone_size	j_call	cdr3_aa
TRBV3-1/TRBV3-2	11	NA	TRBJ2-7	ASSQDLDDEQY
TRBV27	12	NA	TRBJ2-7	ASSKSGSSYEQY
TRBV18	15	NA	TRBJ2-3	ASSPSLGTGETDTQY
TRBV7-9	13	NA	TRBJ1-2	ASSLSSRGQGGYT
TRBV5-1	10	NA	TRBJ1-4	ASSRSNEKLF
TRBV2	10	few	TRBJ2-1	ASPRTSNEQF
TRBV29-1	12	NA	TRBJ2-2	SATSGGAPGELF
TRBV10-3	14	NA	TRBJ1-4	AISRGTGGDGEKLF
TRBV30	12	NA	TRBJ1-3	AWRWGGPGNTIY
TRBV6-5	12	NA	TRBJ1-1	ASSRRTGDTEAF
TRBV27	12	NA	TRBJ1-5	ASKRAGANQPQH
TRBV4-1	13	NA	TRBJ2-5	ASSRIGLPQETQY
TRBV20-1	10	NA	TRBJ1-2	SASQAFYGYT
TRBV7-6	12	NA	TRBJ2-7	ASSDTGTAYEQY
TRBV4-3	15	NA	TRBJ1-2	ASSQELAGGSNYGYT
TRBV9	13	NA	TRBJ1-2	ASSVEGQGYYGYT
TRBV7-2	13	NA	TRBJ2-2	ASSSSGTITGELF
TRBV19	10	once	TRBJ2-1	ASSLDGNEQF
TRBV19	13	NA	TRBJ2-7	ASSIGQDRTYEQY
TRBV6-2/TRBV6-3	11	NA	TRBJ1-1	ASSLDLNTEAF
TRBV2	13	once	TRBJ2-1	ASRLGGGSYNEQF
TRBV5-1	13	NA	TRBJ1-4	ASSLANLDRAELF